These 23 T cell receptor beta chains originate from one sample sequenced in a study of T cell responses to AZD1222 COVID-19 vaccine. Clones were read by immunoSEQ multiplex PCR, and TCRdb kept only the in-frame ones, dropping some. The sample has under 150,000 clones, about 93% seen once; the top ten hold 5% to 6.5%. The sequenced sample was peripheral blood, obtained on day 0 of AZD1222 vaccination. The source of these receptors is an adult in good health.

V usage is TRBV5-4 and J usage is TRBJ2-1; 11 bases fit TRBD2. The CDR3 contains 16 residues. In germline, CDR1 is SGHNT, CDR2 YYREEE (reference sequence). V lost 0 bases to trimming and J lost 5 bases; unmatched junction nucleotides: 4. CDR3 in DNA: TGTGCCAGCAGCTTGGGTAGACTAGCGGGAAACAATGAGCAGTTCTTC. It codes for CASSLGRLAGNNEQFF.

Points on this clone: One end of the junction does not line up with germline, which may come from a read error. This sequence joins TRBV6-5 and TRBJ1-3, with no clear D. Germline CDR1 and CDR2: MNHEY and SVGAGI. This CDR3 is built from 13 residues. The CDR3 DNA follows: TGTGTCAGCTCAATTGGGTCCGGAAACACCATATATTTT. It translates to CVSSIGSGNTIYF.

This clone was recorded only once. The CDR3 sequence is CASSLGGGLGEQYF. As DNA, the CDR3 is TGTGCCAGCAGCTTAGGCGGCGGTCTGGGGGAGCAGTACTTC. V is TRBV7-9 and J is TRBJ2-7; the D is unclear. Per germline, CDR1 SEHNR and CDR2 FQNEAQ (reference sequence). The V and J ends lost 1 base and 7 bases respectively, with 14 bases between them. This CDR3 has 14 amino acids. Based on the CDR3 plus reference TRBV7-9 and TRBJ2-7, the full variable domain is DTGVSQNPRHKITKRGQNVTFRCDPISEHNRLYWYRQTLGQGPEFLTYFQNEAQLEKSRLLSDRFSAERPKGSFSTLEIQRTEQGDSAMYLCASSLGGGLGEQYFGPGTRLTVT.

This clone has just one count. CDR3 residues: CASSFSGLAITTDTQYF. The CDR3 bases are TGTGCCAGCAGCTTCTCGGGACTAGCGATCACGACAGATACGCAGTATTTT. The V gene is TRBV5-4, the J gene TRBJ2-3; TRBD2 matches at 10 bases. V lost 2 bases and J lost 3; bases outside the gene matches: 9. The V gene's germline CDR1 is SGHNT and CDR2 YYREEE (reference sequence). The CDR3 is 17 amino acids.

CDR3 nucleotides: TGTGCCAGCAGCCAAGGGGCTAATGAAAAACTGTTTTTT. Its translation is CASSQGANEKLFF. The gene calls are TRBV14 and TRBJ1-4; unclear D gene. Germline assignment: CDR1 SGHDN and CDR2 FVKESK. This CDR3 is built from 13 residues. V was cut by 1 base and J by 3 bases, with 3 bases left in between.

V is TRBV4-3 and J is TRBJ2-2; no firm D call. Trimming cost V 4 bases and J 4 bases, with 7 bases left between them. The CDR3 has 13 residues. Germline CDR1 and CDR2: LGHNA and YSLEER. CDR3 DNA: TGCGCCAGCAGCCCGGACCCCACCGGGGAGCTGTTTTTT. It specifies CASSPDPTGELFF.

A note on this clone: The sample has other DNA sequences that encode this CDR3 too. This chain connects TRBV5-1 to TRBJ2-7; 8 positions agree with TRBD1. The CDR3 is 13 amino acids. Germline V gene data show CDR1 as SGHRS and CDR2 as YFSETQ. With V trimmed by 5 bases and J by 4 bases, 5 bases remained unmatched. Here the CDR3 reads CASRPGTGYEQYF. Written as DNA, the CDR3 is TGCGCCAGCAGGCCCGGGACAGGTTACGAGCAGTACTTC.

The chain uses TRBV30 and TRBJ2-1, with 10 bases aligning to TRBD2. The CDR3 length is 13 residues. The J segment lost 8 bases and the V segment lost 4 bases, leaving 5 bases of the junction unmatched. CDR1 and CDR2 (germline): GTSNPN, SVGIG (reference sequence). The CDR3 spells CAWNSAGGDEQFF. For the CDR3, the DNA is TGTGCCTGGAATTCAGCGGGAGGGGATGAGCAGTTCTTC.

This clone was counted a single time. The chain is built from TRBV4-1 and TRBJ1-5; D unresolved. Between the trimmed V and J ends, which lost 0 bases and 5 bases, there was a span of 8 bases. Looked up from germline, CDR1 is MGHRA and CDR2 is YSYEKL. The CDR3 totals 14 residues. In DNA, the CDR3 is TGCGCCAGCAGCCAAGAGCAGGTTGATCAGCCCCAGCATTTT. It translates to CASSQEQVDQPQHF.

The gene calls are TRBV4-3 and TRBJ2-3; TRBD2 aligns across 10 bases. CDR1 and CDR2 from the germline V gene are LGHNA and YSLEER. Trimming at V came to 1 base and at J to 4 bases, leaving 2 bases not matched to a gene. This CDR3 spans 15 amino acids. The CDR3 DNA reads TGCGCCAGCAGCCAAGTTCTAGCGGGAGCAGATACGCAGTATTTT. This codes for CASSQVLAGADTQYF.

This chain connects TRBV4-1 to TRBJ2-4; 7 nucleotides match TRBD1. V lost 2 bases, J lost 6 bases, and 4 bases stayed unmatched. In germline, CDR1 is MGHRA, CDR2 YSYEKL. The CDR3 contains 14 residues. In nucleotides, the CDR3 is TGCGCCAGCAGCCAAACAGGGGATGGAAACATTCAGTACTTC. It yields the protein CASSQTGDGNIQYF.

The sample holds one count of this clone. The rearrangement uses TRBV14 and TRBJ1-1, with TRBD1 matching 7 bases. Trimming cost V 4 bases and J 0 bases; bases outside gene matches: 5. The CDR3 covers 15 residues. Germline lookup yields CDR1 SGHDN and CDR2 FVKESK. The CDR3 DNA sequence: TGTGCCAGCAGCCTCACAGGGGACATGAACACTGAAGCTTTCTTT. Protein sequence: CASSLTGDMNTEAFF.

This chain joins TRBV20-1 and TRBJ2-1; D remains ambiguous. This CDR3 has 11 residues. V lost 3 bases and J 3 bases, leaving 3 bases between the germline ends. CDR1 is DFQATT, CDR2 SNEGSKA, per germline (reference sequence). Written as DNA, the CDR3 is TGCAGTGCTAGCGACTACAATGAGCAGTTCTTC. This gives the protein CSASDYNEQFF.

The chain uses TRBV30 and TRBJ1-2; TRBD1 matches 10 bases. The trim removed 5 bases at V and 0 bases at J, leaving 3 bases unmatched. The CDR3 sequence is 14 residues long. CDR1 GTSNPN and CDR2 SVGIG come from the germline V gene (reference sequence). The CDR3 DNA reads as TGTGCCTGGGTGGGGACAGGGGCTAACTATGGCTACACCTTC. Translation: CAWVGTGANYGYTF. Filled out from reference TRBV30 and TRBJ1-2, the complete variable domain reads SQTIHQWPATLVQPVGSPLSLECTVEGTSNPNLYWYRQAAGRGLQLLFYSVGIGQISSEVPQNLSASRPQDRQFILSSKKLLLSDSGFYLCAWVGTGANYGYTFGSGTRLTVV.

This chain connects TRBV6-2 or TRBV6-3 to TRBJ2-2; TRBD1 agrees at 7 bases. Germline-derived CDR1 and CDR2 are MNHEY and SVGEGT. Germline trimming cut 4 bases from V and 17 bases from J; bases unmatched to any gene: 10. The CDR3 runs 12 residues. The CDR3 DNA reads TGTGCCAGCAGTTCCTTAGGGGACAGCCTCTTTTTT. Protein: CASSSLGDSLFF.

In nucleotides, the CDR3 is TGTGCCAGTAGTATAGGCGAAACAGGGGGCGCGATGGCTGAAGCTTTCTTT. This translates into CASSIGETGGAMAEAFF. The chain couples TRBV19 to TRBJ1-1; 9 bases are shared with TRBD1. With V trimmed by 1 base and J by 6 bases, 12 bases remained unmatched. Germline CDR1 LNHDA, CDR2 SQIVND (reference sequence). This CDR3 is built from 17 residues.

The rearrangement uses TRBV18 and TRBJ1-1, with TRBD1 matching 7 bases. The germline V gene encodes CDR1 KGHSH and CDR2 LQKENI. V was pared by 3 bases and J by 4 bases, with 11 bases of the junction left unmatched. This CDR3 is built from 16 residues. This chain's CDR3 is CASSPDRVPLSTEAFF. In nucleotides, the CDR3 is TGTGCCAGCTCACCCGACAGGGTCCCCTTGAGCACTGAAGCTTTCTTT.

The chain links TRBV20-1 to TRBJ1-1, with D maybe TRBD1 (6 bases). V shed 3 bases and J shed 0 bases, with 11 bases lying between them. This CDR3 contains 14 residues. From germline, CDR1 is DFQATT and CDR2 SNEGSKA (reference sequence). The CDR3 loop is CSASPTGVNTEAFF. Here the CDR3 DNA reads TGCAGTGCTAGTCCGACAGGAGTGAACACTGAAGCTTTCTTT.

The chain couples TRBV19 to TRBJ2-1; perhaps TRBD1 as D (6 bases). In germline, CDR1 is LNHDA, CDR2 SQIVND (reference sequence). The CDR3 is 15 residues long. Deletions cut 7 bases from V and 2 bases from J, with 15 bases between. The CDR3 coding sequence is TGTGCCAGTACGTGGGGGCAGGCCCCCTACAATGAGCAGTTCTTC. This codes for CASTWGQAPYNEQFF.

The V call is TRBV4-1, the J call TRBJ1-1; 7 bases map to TRBD1. Per the germline V gene, CDR1 is MGHRA and CDR2 is YSYEKL. The J segment lost 7 bases and the V segment lost 4 bases, leaving 9 bases of the junction unmatched. There are 14 residues in the CDR3. CDR3 sequence: CASSRTDRENEAFF. The DNA of the CDR3 is TGCGCCAGCAGCCGGACCGACAGGGAGAATGAAGCTTTCTTT.

The CDR3 spells CASSLEVAGIGAEAFF. The CDR3 region has the DNA TGTGCCAGCAGTTTAGAAGTTGCAGGGATCGGCGCTGAAGCTTTCTTT. V is TRBV28 and J is TRBJ1-1, with D tentatively TRBD1 (5 bases). V lost 2 bases to trimming and J lost 6 bases, with 19 bases between them. Germline CDR1 is MDHEN and CDR2 is SYDVKM. The CDR3 is 16 amino acids.

CDR3 sequence (DNA): TGTGCCAGCAGCTACGCCACGTGGATGAACAATGAGCAGTTCTTC. Encoded protein: CASSYATWMNNEQFF. The chain carries TRBV7-2 and TRBJ2-1; D is ambiguous. The CDR3 extends over 15 amino acids. With 4 bases removed from V and 5 bases from J, the gap between germline ends came to 15 bases. CDR1 is SGHTA, CDR2 FQGNSA, per germline.

V and J are TRBV13 and TRBJ2-7; D not certain. CDR1 and CDR2 (germline): PRHDT, FYEKMQ (reference sequence). The V and J ends lost 0 bases and 6 bases respectively, with 12 bases between them. This CDR3 region has 14 residues. The CDR3 loop is CASSLGPDDLEQYF. The CDR3 region has the DNA TGTGCCAGCAGCTTAGGCCCTGATGATCTCGAGCAGTACTTC.